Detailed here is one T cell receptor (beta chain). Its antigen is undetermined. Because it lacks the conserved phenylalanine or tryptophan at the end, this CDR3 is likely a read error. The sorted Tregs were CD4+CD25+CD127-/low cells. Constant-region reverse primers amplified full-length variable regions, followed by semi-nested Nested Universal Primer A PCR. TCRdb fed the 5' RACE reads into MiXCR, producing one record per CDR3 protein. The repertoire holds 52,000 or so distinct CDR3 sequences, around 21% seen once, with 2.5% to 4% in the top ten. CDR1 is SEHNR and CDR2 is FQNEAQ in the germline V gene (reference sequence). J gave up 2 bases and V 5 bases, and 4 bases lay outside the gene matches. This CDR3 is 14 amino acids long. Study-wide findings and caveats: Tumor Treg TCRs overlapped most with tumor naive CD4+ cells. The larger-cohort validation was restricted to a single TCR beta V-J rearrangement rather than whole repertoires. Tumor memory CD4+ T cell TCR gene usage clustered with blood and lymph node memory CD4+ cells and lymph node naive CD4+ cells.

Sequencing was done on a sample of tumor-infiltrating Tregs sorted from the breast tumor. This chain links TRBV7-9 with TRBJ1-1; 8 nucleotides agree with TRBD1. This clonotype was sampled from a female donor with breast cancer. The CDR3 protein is CASSPGQENTEAFS. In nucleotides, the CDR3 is TGTGCCAGCAGCCCGGGACAGGAAAACACTGAAGCTTTCTCT.